This T cell receptor beta chain was identified during a study of shared clonotypes between healthy human individuals. The CDR3 spans 13 residues. Between the trimmed V and J ends, which lost 4 bases and 8 bases, there was a span of 15 bases. The germline gives CDR1 SGDLS, CDR2 YYNGEE. Study-wide findings and caveats: Among non-shared clonotypes, generation probabilities were lower than among those shared by all four donors.

TCRdb's table, derived via immunoSEQ multiplex PCR, lists solely in-frame clones and lacks some. The top ten clones hold more than 0.9% of a sample with about 2 million clones, about 95% of them seen once. The naive CD8 fraction comprised CD45RO-negative cells positively selected for CCR7 and excluded terminally differentiated effector memory CD45RA+ cells. This clone was counted a single time. Its antigen is unidentified. The clonotype was recovered from a man aged 18 to 29 in good health. The chain carries TRBV9 and TRBJ1-2, with D maybe TRBD1 (6 bases). The sample consisted of naive CD8+ T cells sorted from blood. CDR3 sequence: CASSYLEGEGYTF. CDR3 sequence (DNA): TGTGCCAGCAGCTACCTTGAGGGGGAAGGCTACACCTTC.